This T cell receptor (beta chain) stems from a study of T cell responses to AZD1222 COVID-19 vaccine. TCRdb keeps only in-frame clones here, not all; method: immunoSEQ multiplex PCR. Here the sample spans about 150,000 clones, 90% to 95% being singletons. CDR3 length: 12 amino acids. Germline V gene lookup returns CDR1 SGHRS and CDR2 YFSETQ. Trimming pared 7 bases from V and 3 bases from J, leaving 10 bases between. This chain links TRBV5-1 with TRBJ2-5, with unresolved D. The material was peripheral blood, obtained 28 days after the second AZD1222 dose. This sequence originates from an adult who received the AZD1222 COVID-19 vaccine. The DNA of the CDR3 is TGCGCCAGCTCAGACGGAGAAGAGACCCAGTACTTC. This sequence encodes CASSDGEETQYF.